This TCR beta chain was recorded in a study of monozygotic twins with inflammatory bowel disease. Findings of the study overall: T cell subtypes that differed could not be told apart. Fewer clonotypes were shared with others by IBD patients than by healthy twins, especially with disease activity.

UMIs containing a 6-nucleotide sample barcode were added via template switching. TCRdb re-analyzed the 5' RACE reads; it lists each CDR3 protein once, without DNA. Found here are 150,000 to 200,000 distinct CDR3 sequences; the top ten clones hold approximately 2.8%. On this clonotype: The antigen is undetermined.

The material sequenced was blood. This TCR was sampled from a human donor with ulcerative colitis or Crohn's disease, or a healthy co-twin of an affected twin (not recorded which).

The CDR3 reads CASSFRLAGSYEQYF. V is TRBV5-1 and J is TRBJ2-7; TCRdb calls TRBD2, which cannot be checked without DNA. Germline CDR1 and CDR2: SGHRS and YFSETQ. The CDR3 loop spans 15 amino acids.